This T cell receptor beta chain was identified in a study of cytomegalovirus exposure and HLA in healthy donors. General study points: Data from an earlier analysis indicated that most TCR beta V segments were productive either about 87% or about 30% of the time. TCR beta chain V- and J-gene trimming was linked, in a later analysis, to a missense variant in DCLRE1C. As was reported, the classifier diagnosed cytomegalovirus status with high specificity and sensitivity. Three CMV-associated chains were confirmed in vitro to be specific for CMV antigens.

As regards this clone: What it recognizes is unknown.

V dropped 0 bases and J dropped 3; count of bases not matched to a gene: 2. This CDR3 contains 16 residues. Germline values: CDR1 SGHRS, CDR2 YFSETQ. A multiplex PCR was run with 60 Vbeta primers and 13 Jbeta primers. Assay used: immunoSEQ multiplex PCR; TCRdb lists only in-frame clones, some missing. The sample includes 100,000 to 150,000 clones, 74% of them seen just once. The chain recombines TRBV5-1 with TRBJ2-3, with 12 bases fitting TRBD2. This sequence originates from a woman aged 45-59 years in good health and CMV-seropositive. The specimen sequenced was PBMCs. The CDR3 DNA sequence: TGCGCCAGCAGCTTGGGACTAGCGGGGGAGACAGATACGCAGTATTTT. This encodes CASSLGLAGETDTQYF.